Below, one TCR beta chain is given with its context. The data belong to a study of patients and donors after allogeneic stem cell transplantation. The CDR3 runs 13 residues. The V gene's germline CDR1 is SGDLS and CDR2 YYNGEE. Trimming took 0 bases from V and 5 from J; bases not matched to a gene: 0. In TCRdb, the RT-PCR reads were re-called with MiXCR into one record per CDR3 protein. Here the sample spans over 350,000 distinct CDR3 sequences, 16% being singletons. This TCR was sampled from a human donor who was either an allogeneic HSCT recipient or a stem cell or donor lymphocyte infusion donor (not recorded which). It is not recorded whose cells these are; they may come from a transplant donor. This chain links TRBV9 with TRBJ2-3; 7 positions match TRBD2. Sequences were obtained from blood, either unsorted or a sorted T cell fraction (not recorded which). CDR3 region: CASSVASGDTQYF. As DNA, the CDR3 is TGTGCCAGCAGCGTAGCTAGCGGAGATACGCAGTATTTT. Based on the CDR3 plus reference TRBV9 and TRBJ2-3, the full variable domain is DSGVTQTPKHLITATGQRVTLRCSPRSGDLSVYWYQQSLDQGLQFLIQYYNGEERAKGNILERFSAQQFPDLHSELNLSSLELGDSALYFCASSVASGDTQYFGPGTRLTVL.